The present T cell receptor (beta chain) was sequenced within a study of blood T cell repertoires in COVID-19. Study-wide background: From T cells, B-cell-depleted T cells, or PBMCs came the material, which was cDNA or gDNA.

The junction had 7 bases not matched to a gene; V was cut back by 0 bases and J by 5 bases. CDR3 length equals 17 residues. Germline V gene data show CDR1 as LGHNA and CDR2 as YSLEER. Repertoires were generated with immunoSEQ multiplex PCR, while TCRdb's copy carries only in-frame clones and drops some. The table records under 250,000 clones, around 88% of them present only once. The sequence came from a middle-aged man with active or convalescent COVID-19. Sequencing was done on a sample of peripheral blood. The chain carries TRBV4-3 and TRBJ2-5; 12 positions agree with TRBD2. The DNA for the CDR3 is TGCGCCAGCAGCCAAGATATAAGGACTAGCGGGGTTGAGACCCAGTACTTC. This gives the protein CASSQDIRTSGVETQYF.